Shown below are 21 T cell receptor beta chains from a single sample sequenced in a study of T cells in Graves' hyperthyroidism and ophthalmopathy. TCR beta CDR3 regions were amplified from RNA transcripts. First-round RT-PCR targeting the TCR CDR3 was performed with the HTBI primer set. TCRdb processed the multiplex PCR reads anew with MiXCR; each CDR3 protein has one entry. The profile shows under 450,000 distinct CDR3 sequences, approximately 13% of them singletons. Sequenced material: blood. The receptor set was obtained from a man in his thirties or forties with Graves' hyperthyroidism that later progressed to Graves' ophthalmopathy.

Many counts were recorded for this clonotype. The DNA of the CDR3 is TGTGCCAGCATCGAACAGGGTAGCTCCTACAATGAGCAGTTCTTC. Residues: CASIEQGSSYNEQFF. The rearrangement joins TRBV11-2 to TRBJ2-1; D is perhaps TRBD1 (6 bases). Deletions cut 7 bases from V and 0 bases from J, with 13 bases between. The CDR3 has 15 residues. CDR1 is SGHAT and CDR2 is FQNNGV in the germline V gene.

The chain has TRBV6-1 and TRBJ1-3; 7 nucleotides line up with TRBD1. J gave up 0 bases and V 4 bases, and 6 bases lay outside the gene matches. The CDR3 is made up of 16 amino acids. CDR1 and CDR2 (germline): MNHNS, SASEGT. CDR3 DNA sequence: TGTGCCAGCAGTGGTTACAGGGGAAGCTCTGGAAACACCATATATTTT. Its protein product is CASSGYRGSSGNTIYF.

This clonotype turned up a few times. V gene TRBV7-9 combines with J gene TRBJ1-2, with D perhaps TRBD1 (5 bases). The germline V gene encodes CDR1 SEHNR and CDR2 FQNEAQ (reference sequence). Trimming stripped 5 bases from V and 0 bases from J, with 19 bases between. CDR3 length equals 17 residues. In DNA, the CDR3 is TGTGCCAGCAGCCTAGGGGTAGGGGCGGGAGCTAACTATGGCTACACCTTC. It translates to CASSLGVGAGANYGYTF.

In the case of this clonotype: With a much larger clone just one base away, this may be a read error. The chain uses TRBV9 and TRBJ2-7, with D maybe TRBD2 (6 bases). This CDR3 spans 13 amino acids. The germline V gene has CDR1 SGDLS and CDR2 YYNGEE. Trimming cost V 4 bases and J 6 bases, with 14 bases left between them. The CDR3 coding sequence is TGTGCCAGCAGCTCATCCGGGACTCGCGAGCAGTACTTC. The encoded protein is CASSSSGTREQYF.

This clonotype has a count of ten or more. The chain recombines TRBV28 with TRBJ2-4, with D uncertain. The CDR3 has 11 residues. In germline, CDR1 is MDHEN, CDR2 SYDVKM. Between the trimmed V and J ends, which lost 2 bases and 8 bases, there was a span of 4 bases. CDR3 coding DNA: TGTGCCAGCAGTTTAAACCACATTCAGTACTTC. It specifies CASSLNHIQYF.

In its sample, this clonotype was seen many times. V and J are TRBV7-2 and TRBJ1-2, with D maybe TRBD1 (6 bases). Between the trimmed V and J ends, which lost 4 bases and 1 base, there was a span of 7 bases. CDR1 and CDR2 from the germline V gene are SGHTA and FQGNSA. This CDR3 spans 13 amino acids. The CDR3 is CASSWTVNYGYTF. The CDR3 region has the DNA TGTGCCAGCAGCTGGACAGTTAACTATGGCTACACCTTC.

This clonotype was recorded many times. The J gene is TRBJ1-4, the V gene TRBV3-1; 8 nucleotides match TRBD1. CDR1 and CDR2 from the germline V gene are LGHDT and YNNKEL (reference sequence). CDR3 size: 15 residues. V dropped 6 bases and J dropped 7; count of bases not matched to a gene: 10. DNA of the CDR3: TGTGCCAGCAGTCCATGGAGGACAGGGTCTGAAAAACTGTTTTTT. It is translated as CASSPWRTGSEKLFF.

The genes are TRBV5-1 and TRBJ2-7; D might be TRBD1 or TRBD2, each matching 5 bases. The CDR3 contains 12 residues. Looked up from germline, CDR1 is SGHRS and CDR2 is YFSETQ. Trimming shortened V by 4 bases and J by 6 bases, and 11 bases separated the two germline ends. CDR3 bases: TGCGCCAGCAGCGGGGGTACGTTCGAGCAGTACTTC. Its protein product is CASSGGTFEQYF.

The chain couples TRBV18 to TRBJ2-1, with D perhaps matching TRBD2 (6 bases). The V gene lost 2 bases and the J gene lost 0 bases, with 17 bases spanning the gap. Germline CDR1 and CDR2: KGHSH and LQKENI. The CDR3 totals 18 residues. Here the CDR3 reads CASSPVWRDSPSYNEQFF. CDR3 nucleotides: TGTGCCAGCTCACCAGTCTGGAGGGACTCCCCCTCCTACAATGAGCAGTTCTTC.

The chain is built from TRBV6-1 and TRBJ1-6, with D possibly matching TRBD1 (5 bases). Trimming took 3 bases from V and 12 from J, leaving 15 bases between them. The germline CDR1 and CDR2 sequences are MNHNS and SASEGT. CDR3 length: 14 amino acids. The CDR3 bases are TGTGCCAGCAGTGAGGGGGAACCAATCCGACCCCTCCACTTT. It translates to CASSEGEPIRPLHF.

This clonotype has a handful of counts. The CDR3 is CSADGGGGPDTQYF. As DNA, the CDR3 is TGCAGTGCTGACGGGGGGGGGGGCCCTGATACGCAGTATTTT. This chain connects TRBV20-1 to TRBJ2-3; 8 positions match TRBD2. The junction had 10 bases not matched to a gene; V was cut back by 5 bases and J by 6 bases. From germline, CDR1 is DFQATT and CDR2 SNEGSKA (reference sequence). The CDR3 is made up of 14 amino acids.

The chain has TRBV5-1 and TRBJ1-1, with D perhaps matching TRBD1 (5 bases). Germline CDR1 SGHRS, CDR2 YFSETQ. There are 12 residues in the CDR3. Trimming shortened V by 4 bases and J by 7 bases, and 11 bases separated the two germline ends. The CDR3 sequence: CASSPGLNEAFF. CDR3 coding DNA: TGCGCCAGCAGCCCGGGACTGAATGAAGCTTTCTTT.

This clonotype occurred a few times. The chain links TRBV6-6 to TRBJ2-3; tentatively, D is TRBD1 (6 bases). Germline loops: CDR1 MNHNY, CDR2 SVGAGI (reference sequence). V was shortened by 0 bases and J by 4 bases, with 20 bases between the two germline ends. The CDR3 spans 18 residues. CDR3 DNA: TGTGCCAGCAGTTACTCGATACGTCTTGGGGGCCACGCAGATACGCAGTATTTT. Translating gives CASSYSIRLGGHADTQYF.

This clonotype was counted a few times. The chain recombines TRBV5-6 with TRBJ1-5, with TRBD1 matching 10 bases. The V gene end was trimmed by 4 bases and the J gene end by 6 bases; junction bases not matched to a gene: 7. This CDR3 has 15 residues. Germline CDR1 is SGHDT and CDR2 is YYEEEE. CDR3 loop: CASSAGQGLVQPQHF. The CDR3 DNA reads TGTGCCAGCAGCGCGGGACAGGGGTTGGTTCAGCCCCAGCATTTT.

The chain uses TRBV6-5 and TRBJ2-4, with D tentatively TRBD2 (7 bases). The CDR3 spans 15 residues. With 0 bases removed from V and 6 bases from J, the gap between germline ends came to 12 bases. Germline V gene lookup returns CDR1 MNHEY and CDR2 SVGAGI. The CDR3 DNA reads TGTGCCAGCAGTTACTCTGGGGGGGGCGGAAACATTCAGTACTTC. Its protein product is CASSYSGGGGNIQYF.

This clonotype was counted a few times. CDR3 in DNA: TGTGCCAGCAGCCAAGATCCGGCAGGAACTAACTATGGCTACACCTTC. The encoded protein is CASSQDPAGTNYGYTF. The chain carries TRBV4-2 and TRBJ1-2, with unresolved D. Germline lookup yields CDR1 LGHNA and CDR2 YNFKEQ. Trimming stripped 0 bases from V and 0 bases from J, with 11 bases between. The CDR3 totals 16 residues.

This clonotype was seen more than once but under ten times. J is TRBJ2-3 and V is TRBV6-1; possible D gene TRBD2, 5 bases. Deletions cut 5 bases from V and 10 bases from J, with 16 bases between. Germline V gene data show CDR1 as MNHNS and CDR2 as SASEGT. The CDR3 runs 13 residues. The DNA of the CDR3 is TGTGCCAGCAGTCCAGGACTCCTTGGGCCGCAGTATTTT. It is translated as CASSPGLLGPQYF.

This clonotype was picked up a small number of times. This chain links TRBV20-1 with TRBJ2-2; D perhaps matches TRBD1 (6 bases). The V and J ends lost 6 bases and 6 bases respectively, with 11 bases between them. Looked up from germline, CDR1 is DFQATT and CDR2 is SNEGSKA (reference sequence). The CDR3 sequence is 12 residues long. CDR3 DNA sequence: TGCAGTGCCACCAGGGGTCCCGGGGAGCTGTTTTTT. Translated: CSATRGPGELFF.

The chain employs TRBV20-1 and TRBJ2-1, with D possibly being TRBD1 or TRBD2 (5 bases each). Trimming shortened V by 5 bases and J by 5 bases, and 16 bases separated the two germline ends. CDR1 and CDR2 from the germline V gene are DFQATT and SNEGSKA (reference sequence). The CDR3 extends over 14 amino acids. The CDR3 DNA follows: TGCAGTGCTGGGGACCTTTGGACTCACAATGAGCAGTTCTTC. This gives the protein CSAGDLWTHNEQFF.

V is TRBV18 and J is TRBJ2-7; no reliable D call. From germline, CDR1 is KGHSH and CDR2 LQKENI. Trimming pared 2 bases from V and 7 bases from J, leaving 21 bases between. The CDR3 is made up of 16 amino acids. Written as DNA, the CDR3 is TGTGCCAGCTCACCAACCTCGGACGGATCCTTGAGGGAGCAGTACTTC. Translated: CASSPTSDGSLREQYF.

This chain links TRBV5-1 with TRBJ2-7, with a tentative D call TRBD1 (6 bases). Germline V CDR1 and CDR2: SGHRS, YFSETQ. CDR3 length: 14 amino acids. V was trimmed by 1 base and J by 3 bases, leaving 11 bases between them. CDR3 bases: TGCGCCAGCAGCTTGACAGGGCCCCTCTACGAGCAGTACTTC. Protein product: CASSLTGPLYEQYF.